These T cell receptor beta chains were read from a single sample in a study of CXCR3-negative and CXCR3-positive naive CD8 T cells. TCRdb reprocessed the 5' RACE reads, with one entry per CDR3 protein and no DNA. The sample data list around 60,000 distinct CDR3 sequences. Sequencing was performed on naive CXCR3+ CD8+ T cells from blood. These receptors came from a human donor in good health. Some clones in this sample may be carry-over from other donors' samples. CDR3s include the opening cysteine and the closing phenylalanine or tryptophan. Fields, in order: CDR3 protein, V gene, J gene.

CSARLGEADYNEQFF	TRBV20-1	TRBJ2-1
CASSLGQAGYEQYF	TRBV7-9	TRBJ2-7
CAISDPGDPNTEAFF	TRBV10-3	TRBJ1-1
CASSRLAGTYNEQFF	TRBV28	TRBJ2-1
CASSQDLRGSNQPQHF	TRBV4-3	TRBJ1-5
CASSFGGRNTEAFF	TRBV11-2	TRBJ1-1
CASSQGSMSGYEQYF	TRBV4-3	TRBJ2-7
CASRPDPGAHNEQFF	TRBV2	TRBJ2-1
CASSKNDFTPTGFNSPLHF	TRBV21-1	TRBJ1-6
CASSVEGYSYEQYF	TRBV9	TRBJ2-7
CASSSGALDTF	TRBV28	TRBJ1-2
CASVDRQQETQYF	TRBV7-9	TRBJ2-5